Detailed here is one T cell receptor (beta chain). This sample stems from a study of T cells in Graves' hyperthyroidism and ophthalmopathy. The investigators amplified TCR beta CDR3 regions from RNA transcripts. HTBI primers were used for first-round RT-PCR of the TCR CDR3. One entry per CDR3 protein results from TCRdb running MiXCR on the multiplex PCR reads. The sample yields 300,000 to 450,000 distinct CDR3 sequences, under 15% seen once. This CDR3 region has 17 residues. Trimming removed 5 bases from V and 0 bases from J, with 17 bases in between. In germline, CDR1 is MNHNS, CDR2 SASEGT. The V and J genes are TRBV6-1 and TRBJ1-5; the D is unclear. The source of this sequence is a woman aged 25 to 39 with Graves' hyperthyroidism. Sequenced sample: blood. CDR3 protein: CASSQIGNGPSNQPQHF. CDR3 nucleotide sequence: TGTGCCAGCAGTCAAATCGGGAACGGCCCTAGCAATCAGCCCCAGCATTTT.